These 29 T cell receptor beta chains originate from one sample sequenced in a study of a mutant IDH1 vaccine in newly diagnosed glioma. Sequencing used immunoSEQ multiplex PCR; TCRdb keeps in-frame clones, though not all of them. The profile shows about 66,000 clones, roughly 71% of them singletons. Documented time point: week 35, safety follow-up. What each vaccine dose contained was 300 ug of mutant IDH1 20-mer peptide, accompanied by topical imiquimod. Their antigens remain unidentified. This specimen consisted of PBMCs, obtained from a glioma patient whose treatment included an IDH1 peptide vaccine. These receptor sequences come from a man in his forties or fifties with glioma.

This clone occurred once. The chain employs TRBV6-5 and TRBJ2-3; no reliable D call. The CDR3 covers 16 residues. Per the germline V gene, CDR1 is MNHEY and CDR2 is SVGAGI. V lost 0 bases and J lost 2, with 12 bases in between. DNA of the CDR3: TGTGCCAGCAGTTACTCCGGCCGGGTTAACACAGATACGCAGTATTTT. It specifies CASSYSGRVNTDTQYF.

CDR3 bases: TGTGCCAGTAGTTCGGGGCAGTTCAACACCGGGGAGCTGTTTTTT. This codes for CASSSGQFNTGELFF. The chain joins TRBV19 to TRBJ2-2; D is tentatively TRBD1 or TRBD2 (5 bases each). This CDR3 comprises 15 residues. Germline V gene data show CDR1 as LNHDA and CDR2 as SQIVND (reference sequence). V was clipped by 5 bases and J by 2 bases, with 12 bases between them. The full variable domain, its missing parts supplied by reference TRBV19 and TRBJ2-2, is DGGITQSPKYLFRKEGQNVTLSCEQNLNHDAMYWYRQDPGQGLRLIYYSQIVNDFQKGDIAEGYSVSREKKESFPLTVTSAQKNPTAFYLCASSSGQFNTGELFFGEGSRLTVL.

This clone was observed a handful of times. The chain carries TRBV4-3 and TRBJ2-6; D is unclear. The CDR3 is made up of 16 amino acids. Germline V gives CDR1 LGHNA, CDR2 YSLEER. Trimming removed 0 bases from V and 2 bases from J, with 8 bases in between. CDR3 residues: CASSQDRRTGANVLTF. DNA for the CDR3: TGCGCCAGCAGCCAAGATAGAAGAACTGGGGCCAACGTCCTGACTTTC.

The DNA for the CDR3 is TGTGCCAGCCGACCAAGACAGGGGGTAGGCACTGAAGCTTTCTTT. Its translation: CASRPRQGVGTEAFF. The chain combines TRBV6-1 with TRBJ1-1; 9 bases fit TRBD1. Germline CDR1 is MNHNS and CDR2 is SASEGT. The V gene end was trimmed by 8 bases and the J gene end by 4 bases; junction bases not matched to a gene: 11. The CDR3 covers 15 residues.

The rearrangement uses TRBV5-1 and TRBJ2-3; D might be TRBD1 (8 bases). The CDR3 sequence is 15 residues long. Germline CDR1 reads SGHRS; CDR2 reads YFSETQ. Between the trimmed V and J ends, which lost 2 bases and 6 bases, there was a span of 16 bases. The CDR3 protein is CASSLQGGSRDTQYF. The CDR3, as DNA: TGCGCCAGCAGCTTACAGGGGGGGTCCAGGGATACGCAGTATTTT.

The genes are TRBV28 and TRBJ2-2, with D unclear. In germline, CDR1 is MDHEN, CDR2 SYDVKM. The V end was cut by 4 bases, the J end by 3 bases, with 3 bases between. The CDR3 extends over 12 amino acids. CDR3 coding DNA: TGTGCCAGCAGTTCCTACACCGGGGAGCTGTTTTTT. This encodes CASSSYTGELFF.

J is TRBJ1-1 and V is TRBV6-1; D is possibly TRBD1 (6 bases). This CDR3 region has 15 residues. Germline-derived CDR1 and CDR2 are MNHNS and SASEGT. The V gene lost 0 bases and the J gene lost 5 bases, with 13 bases spanning the gap. CDR3 loop: CASSEAGVRGTEAFF. CDR3 bases: TGTGCCAGCAGTGAAGCTGGGGTAAGGGGGACTGAAGCTTTCTTT.

This rearrangement joins TRBV5-1 to TRBJ1-6, with 10 bases matching TRBD1. This CDR3 is built from 14 residues. V dropped 4 bases and J dropped 10; count of bases not matched to a gene: 5. CDR1 and CDR2 from the germline V gene are SGHRS and YFSETQ. In DNA, the CDR3 is TGCGCCAGCAGCCGGGACAGGGGTCGATCACCCCTCCACTTT. Translating gives CASSRDRGRSPLHF.

V usage is TRBV15 and J usage is TRBJ1-5, with a possible D match to TRBD1 (6 bases). Between the trimmed V and J ends, which lost 4 bases and 7 bases, there was a span of 23 bases. Germline V gives CDR1 LNHNV, CDR2 YYDKDF (reference sequence). CDR3 length equals 17 residues. CDR3 sequence (DNA): TGTGCCACCAGCACATCCCACAGGGAGGTCGGAGAACAGCCCCAGCATTTT. It translates to CATSTSHREVGEQPQHF.

This sequence joins TRBV4-3 and TRBJ2-1; D unresolved. V lost 0 bases, J lost 9 bases, and 6 bases lay in between. The germline V gene encodes CDR1 LGHNA and CDR2 YSLEER. The CDR3 contains 12 residues. The CDR3 bases are TGCGCCAGCAGCCAAGATTGGAGTGAGCAGTTCTTC. Translating it yields CASSQDWSEQFF.

The chain links TRBV5-6 to TRBJ1-2; 8 nucleotides agree with TRBD1. Trimming at V came to 2 bases and at J to 4 bases, leaving 4 bases not matched to a gene. Per germline, CDR1 SGHDT and CDR2 YYEEEE. This CDR3 region has 14 residues. The CDR3 is CASSFPGQVYGYTF. For the CDR3, the DNA is TGTGCCAGCAGCTTTCCGGGACAGGTCTATGGCTACACCTTC.

Worth noting for this clone: The junction shows a germline mismatch at one end, possibly a read error. The chain links TRBV7-7 to TRBJ2-2; 7 bases are shared with TRBD1. The CDR3 contains 14 residues. CDR1 SSHAT and CDR2 FNYEAQ come from the germline V gene (reference sequence). The DNA of the CDR3 is TGTGCTAGCAGCCTCAGACAGGGTGTCGGGGAGCTGTTTTTT. The encoded protein is CASSLRQGVGELFF.

The CDR3, as DNA: TGTGCCAGCAGCTTAAGGGGAAATGGCTACACCTTC. Protein product: CASSLRGNGYTF. This sequence joins TRBV7-9 and TRBJ1-2, with TRBD1 as a possible D gene (5 bases). The CDR3 sequence is 12 residues long. The ends were cut back, 2 bases at V and 6 bases at J, with 7 bases in the middle. Germline assignment: CDR1 SEHNR and CDR2 FQNEAQ (reference sequence).

The V gene is TRBV14, the J gene TRBJ2-5; D is possibly TRBD1 (6 bases). There are 15 residues in the CDR3. Deletions cut 0 bases from V and 9 bases from J, with 17 bases between. The germline gives CDR1 SGHDN, CDR2 FVKESK. This chain's CDR3 is CASSQDKGEKTSQYF. In DNA, the CDR3 is TGTGCCAGCAGCCAAGATAAGGGGGAAAAGACCTCCCAGTACTTC.

This clone occurred a few times. This chain connects TRBV7-3 to TRBJ2-2; weak D call: TRBD2 (6 bases). Trimming removed 4 bases at V and 4 bases at J, with 16 bases between. Per germline, CDR1 SGHTA and CDR2 FQGTGA. There are 16 residues in the CDR3. The CDR3 DNA is TGTGCCAGCAGCTCCGGTCGGGCGCGGGGCACCGGGGAGCTGTTTTTT. Amino acid sequence: CASSSGRARGTGELFF.

The CDR3 protein is CASSLPDNTGELFF. The DNA of the CDR3 is TGTGCCAGTAGCCTACCGGACAACACCGGGGAGCTGTTTTTT. This sequence joins TRBV19 and TRBJ2-2; no clear D gene. Per germline, CDR1 LNHDA and CDR2 SQIVND (reference sequence). This CDR3 spans 14 amino acids. V lost 6 bases, J lost 2 bases, and 10 bases lay in between. The whole variable domain, filled in from reference TRBV19 and TRBJ2-2, reads DGGITQSPKYLFRKEGQNVTLSCEQNLNHDAMYWYRQDPGQGLRLIYYSQIVNDFQKGDIAEGYSVSREKKESFPLTVTSAQKNPTAFYLCASSLPDNTGELFFGEGSRLTVL.

J is TRBJ2-5 and V is TRBV5-4; D not resolved. This CDR3 has 11 residues. CDR1 and CDR2 from the germline V gene are SGHNT and YYREEE (reference sequence). V was clipped by 4 bases and J by 0 bases, with 1 base between them. CDR3 DNA: TGTGCCAGCAGCAACCAAGAGACCCAGTACTTC. As protein: CASSNQETQYF. The whole variable domain, filled in from reference TRBV5-4 and TRBJ2-5, reads ETGVTQSPTHLIKTRGQQVTLRCSSQSGHNTVSWYQQALGQGPQFIFQYYREEENGRGNFPPRFSGLQFPNYSSELNVNALELDDSALYLCASSNQETQYFGPGTRLLVL.

V is TRBV6-5 and J is TRBJ2-5; D assignment may be TRBD1 or TRBD2 (5 bases each). Trimming stripped 4 bases from V and 4 bases from J, with 13 bases between. Per germline, CDR1 MNHEY and CDR2 SVGAGI. CDR3 length equals 14 residues. The CDR3 bases are TGTGCCAGCAGTTCCCGGGACGTGGGAGAGACCCAGTACTTC. It encodes CASSSRDVGETQYF.

A few counts support this clone. The rearrangement links TRBV7-2 to TRBJ1-2; no definite D call. This CDR3 comprises 12 residues. CDR1 is SGHTA, CDR2 FQGNSA, per germline. Deletions cut 4 bases from V and 8 bases from J, with 11 bases between. The DNA for the CDR3 is TGTGCCAGCAGCTCCCAAAGGTGGGGCTACACCTTC. Encoded protein: CASSSQRWGYTF. The complete variable domain, with remaining parts taken from reference TRBV7-2 and TRBJ1-2, reads GAGVSQSPSNKVTEKGKDVELRCDPISGHTALYWYRQSLGQGLEFLIYFQGNSAPDKSGLPSDRFSAERTGGSVSTLTIQRTQQEDSAVYLCASSSQRWGYTFGSGTRLTVV.

This clone was counted a single time. This chain joins TRBV6-6 and TRBJ2-7; maybe TRBD2 (7 bases). Trimming took off 7 bases at V and 12 bases at J, with 19 bases between the two ends. The CDR3 loop spans 12 amino acids. The germline gives CDR1 MNHNY, CDR2 SVGAGI (reference sequence). The CDR3 nucleotides read TGTGCCAGCAAACCCGGAGGGGGGGGCGCGTACTTC. Encoded protein: CASKPGGGGAYF.

The chain recombines TRBV6-1 with TRBJ2-7; TRBD1 matches at 7 bases. The V and J ends lost 1 base and 2 bases, in that order; junction bases with no gene match: 5. The CDR3 sequence is 15 residues long. The germline gives CDR1 MNHNS, CDR2 SASEGT. CDR3 amino acids: CASSEGDSLAYEQYF. DNA for the CDR3: TGTGCCAGCAGTGAAGGGGACAGCTTAGCCTACGAGCAGTACTTC.

This sequence joins TRBV11-2 and TRBJ2-7, with D possibly being TRBD1 (5 bases). Germline V CDR1 and CDR2: SGHAT, FQNNGV. The CDR3 has 13 residues. With 2 bases removed from V and 2 bases from J, the gap between germline ends came to 7 bases. The CDR3 coding sequence is TGTGCCAGCAGCTTACAGGGAACCTACGAGCAGTACTTC. Translated: CASSLQGTYEQYF.

V and J are TRBV9 and TRBJ2-1, with 9 bases fitting TRBD2. This CDR3 is built from 17 residues. With V trimmed by 4 bases and J by 8 bases, 16 bases remained unmatched. Germline CDR1 is SGDLS and CDR2 is YYNGEE. DNA of the CDR3: TGTGCCAGCAGCCCAAGGGGGGGGCTAGCGGGGTTCGATGAGCAGTTCTTC. Amino acid sequence: CASSPRGGLAGFDEQFF.

J is TRBJ1-4 and V is TRBV9, with 7 bases identical to TRBD1. Germline lookup yields CDR1 SGDLS and CDR2 YYNGEE. The trim removed 4 bases at V and 8 bases at J, leaving 11 bases unmatched. This CDR3 has 15 residues. CDR3 nucleotides: TGTGCCAGCAGCCTCCTAGGGGGCGGGGGGGAAAAACTGTTTTTT. Translating it yields CASSLLGGGGEKLFF. Based on the CDR3 plus reference TRBV9 and TRBJ1-4, the full variable domain is DSGVTQTPKHLITATGQRVTLRCSPRSGDLSVYWYQQSLDQGLQFLIQYYNGEERAKGNILERFSAQQFPDLHSELNLSSLELGDSALYFCASSLLGGGGEKLFFGSGTQLSVL.

The chain has TRBV6-6 and TRBJ1-2; D possibly corresponds to TRBD1 (6 bases). V was cut by 6 bases and J by 3 bases, with 14 bases left in between. This CDR3 has 14 amino acids. Looked up from germline, CDR1 is MNHNY and CDR2 is SVGAGI (reference sequence). CDR3 nucleotide sequence: TGTGCCAGCAGCCTGGGGGGACAAGACTATGGCTACACCTTC. Translating gives CASSLGGQDYGYTF.

V gene TRBV5-4 combines with J gene TRBJ2-5, with 7 bases identical to TRBD1. CDR3 length: 16 amino acids. J gave up 5 bases and V 2 bases, and 12 bases lay outside the gene matches. Germline CDR1 SGHNT, CDR2 YYREEE (reference sequence). CDR3 residues: CASSLTSKGARETQYF. DNA for the CDR3: TGTGCCAGCAGCTTAACCTCTAAGGGGGCTCGGGAGACCCAGTACTTC.

The V and J genes are TRBV30 and TRBJ2-3; D ambiguous. Per the germline V gene, CDR1 is GTSNPN and CDR2 is SVGIG (reference sequence). This CDR3 is built from 16 residues. Trimming stripped 1 base from V and 0 bases from J, with 14 bases between. Here the CDR3 reads CAWSGSATASTDTQYF. The CDR3 region has the DNA TGTGCCTGGAGTGGATCAGCTACGGCTAGCACAGATACGCAGTATTTT.

The chain joins TRBV6-6 to TRBJ1-5, with D possibly TRBD1 on 6 matching bases. The CDR3 is 14 amino acids. The germline gives CDR1 MNHNY, CDR2 SVGAGI (reference sequence). V lost 8 bases, J lost 6 bases, and 17 bases lay in between. DNA of the CDR3: TGTGCCAGCCTGGGGCAGGGGCAGGCTCAGCCCCAGCATTTT. Residues: CASLGQGQAQPQHF.

The V call is TRBV6-6, the J call TRBJ1-4, with 11 bases lining up with TRBD1. The trim removed 6 bases at V and 6 bases at J, leaving 6 bases unmatched. The CDR3 has 15 amino acids. Germline loops: CDR1 MNHNY, CDR2 SVGAGI (reference sequence). CDR3 DNA sequence: TGTGCCAGCAGGGGCCCGGGACAGGGGGATGAAAAACTGTTTTTT. Protein product: CASRGPGQGDEKLFF.